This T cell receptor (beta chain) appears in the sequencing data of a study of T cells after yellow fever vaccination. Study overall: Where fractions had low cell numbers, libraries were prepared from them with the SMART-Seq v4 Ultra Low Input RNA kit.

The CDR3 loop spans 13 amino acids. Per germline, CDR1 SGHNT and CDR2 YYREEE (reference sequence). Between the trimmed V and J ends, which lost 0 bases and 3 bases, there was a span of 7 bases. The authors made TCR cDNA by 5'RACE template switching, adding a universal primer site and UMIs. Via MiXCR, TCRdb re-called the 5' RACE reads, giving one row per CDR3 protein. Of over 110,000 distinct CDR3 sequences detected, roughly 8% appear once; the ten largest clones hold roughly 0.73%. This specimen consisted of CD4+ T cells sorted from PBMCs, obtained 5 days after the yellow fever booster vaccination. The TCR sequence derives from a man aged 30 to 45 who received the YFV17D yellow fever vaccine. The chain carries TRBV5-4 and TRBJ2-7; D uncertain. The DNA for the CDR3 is TGTGCCAGCAGCTTGGTATCTGACTACGAGCAGTACTTC. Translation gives CASSLVSDYEQYF.